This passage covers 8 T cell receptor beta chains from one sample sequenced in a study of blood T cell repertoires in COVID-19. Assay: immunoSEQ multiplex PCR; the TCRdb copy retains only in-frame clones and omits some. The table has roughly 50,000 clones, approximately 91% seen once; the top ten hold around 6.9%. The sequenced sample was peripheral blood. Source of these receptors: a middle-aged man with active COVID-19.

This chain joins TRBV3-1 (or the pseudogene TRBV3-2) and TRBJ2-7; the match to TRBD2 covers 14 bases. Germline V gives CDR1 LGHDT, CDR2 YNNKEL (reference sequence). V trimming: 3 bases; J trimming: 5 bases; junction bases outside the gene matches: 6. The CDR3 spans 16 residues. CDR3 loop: CASSQRTSGGTDEQYF. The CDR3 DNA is TGTGCCAGCAGCCAGAGGACTAGCGGGGGGACCGACGAGCAGTACTTC.

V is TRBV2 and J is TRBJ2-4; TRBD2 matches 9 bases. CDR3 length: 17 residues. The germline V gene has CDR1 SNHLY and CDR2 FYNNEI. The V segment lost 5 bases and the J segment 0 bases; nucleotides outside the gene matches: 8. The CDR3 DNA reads TGTGCCAGCAGTCGTACTAGCGGGCTGTTAGCCAAAAACATTCAGTACTTC. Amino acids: CASSRTSGLLAKNIQYF.

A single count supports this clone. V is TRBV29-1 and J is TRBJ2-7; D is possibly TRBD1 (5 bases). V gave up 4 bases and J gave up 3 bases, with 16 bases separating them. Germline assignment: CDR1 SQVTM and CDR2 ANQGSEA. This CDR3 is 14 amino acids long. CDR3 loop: CSVGASAGHYEQYF. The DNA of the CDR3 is TGCAGCGTTGGAGCCTCGGCAGGACACTACGAGCAGTACTTC.

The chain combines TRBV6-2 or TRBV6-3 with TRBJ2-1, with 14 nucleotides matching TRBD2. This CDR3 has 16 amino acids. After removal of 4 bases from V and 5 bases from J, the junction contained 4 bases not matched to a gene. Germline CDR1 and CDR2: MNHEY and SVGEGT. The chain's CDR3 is CASSWRLAGGHNEQFF. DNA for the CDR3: TGTGCCAGCAGTTGGCGACTAGCGGGGGGGCACAATGAGCAGTTCTTC.

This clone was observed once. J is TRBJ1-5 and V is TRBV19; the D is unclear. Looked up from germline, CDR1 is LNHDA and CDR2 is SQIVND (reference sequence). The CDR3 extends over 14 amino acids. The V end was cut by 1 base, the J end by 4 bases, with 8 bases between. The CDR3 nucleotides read TGTGCCAGTAGTATAGGGGCAGCTAATCAGCCCCAGCATTTT. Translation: CASSIGAANQPQHF.

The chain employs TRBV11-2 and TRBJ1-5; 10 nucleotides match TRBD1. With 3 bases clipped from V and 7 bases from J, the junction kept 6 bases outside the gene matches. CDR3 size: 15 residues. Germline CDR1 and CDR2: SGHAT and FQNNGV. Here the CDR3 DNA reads TGTGCCAGCAGCTTGACGACAGGGGGCGGCCAGCCCCAGCATTTT. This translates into CASSLTTGGGQPQHF.

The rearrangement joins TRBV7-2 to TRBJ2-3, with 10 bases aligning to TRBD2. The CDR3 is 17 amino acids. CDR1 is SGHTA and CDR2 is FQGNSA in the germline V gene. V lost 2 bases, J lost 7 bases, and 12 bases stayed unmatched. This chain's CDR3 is CASSLLIAGGGGYTQYF. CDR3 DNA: TGTGCCAGCAGCTTACTGATAGCGGGGGGCGGCGGTTATACGCAGTATTTT.

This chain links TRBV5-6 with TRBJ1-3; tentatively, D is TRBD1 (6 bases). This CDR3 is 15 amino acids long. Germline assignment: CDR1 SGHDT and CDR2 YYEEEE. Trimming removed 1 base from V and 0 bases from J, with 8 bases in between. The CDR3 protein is CASSLTGSSGNTIYF. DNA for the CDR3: TGTGCCAGCAGCTTGACAGGGAGCTCTGGAAACACCATATATTTT.